Listed below are T cell receptor beta chains from one sample, sequenced in a study of blood T cell repertoires in COVID-19. The protocol was immunoSEQ multiplex PCR, while the TCRdb copy is restricted to in-frame clones and leaves out a portion. This sample yields about 210,000 clones, of which 92% are seen a single time; under 1.5% belongs to the top ten. The specimen sequenced was peripheral blood. Source of these receptors: a man in his thirties or forties with acute or convalescent COVID-19. CDR3s include the opening cysteine and the closing phenylalanine or tryptophan. Fields, in order: clone size, J gene, V gene, CDR3 protein. Rows may omit the clone size; those that give it use once, few, many or a size class.

NA | TRBJ2-7 | TRBV30 | CASTRGGGLDEQYF
NA | TRBJ2-7 | TRBV3-1/TRBV3-2 | CASSQGLSSYEQYF
NA | TRBJ1-5 | TRBV14 | CASSQGNPGNLQHF
NA | TRBJ1-5 | TRBV3-1/TRBV3-2 | CASSQRPRQPQHF
NA | TRBJ1-5 | TRBV6-5 | CASSQGDSDQPQHF
NA | TRBJ1-2 | TRBV18 | CASSPEPFQYGYTF
NA | TRBJ1-3 | TRBV28 | CASSYFGQAGNTIYF
NA | TRBJ2-5 | TRBV10-3 | CAISDYRGPGTQYF
NA | TRBJ2-7 | TRBV23-1 | CASSHLSYEQYF
NA | TRBJ1-2 | TRBV5-5 | CASSLRGGWVGYTF
NA | TRBJ2-1 | TRBV30 | CAWTRGRGYNEQFF
NA | TRBJ2-1 | TRBV19 | CASSHGGSYNEQFF
NA | TRBJ2-6 | TRBV28 | CASSSTVSGANVLTF
few | TRBJ2-3 | TRBV2 | CASRAGTQSTDTQYF
NA | TRBJ2-5 | TRBV5-4 | CASSHGQGKTQYF
NA | TRBJ2-2 | TRBV30 | CAWRKLAGLTGELFF
NA | TRBJ1-1 | TRBV27 | CASSRGVNTEAFF
NA | TRBJ2-7 | TRBV12-3/TRBV12-4 | CASRLQGWEQYF
NA | TRBJ2-2 | TRBV18 | CASSPPPSGNTGELFF
NA | TRBJ1-6 | TRBV9 | CASSPGQGKNSPLHF
once | TRBJ2-5 | TRBV19 | CASSPWKTGLEETQYF
few | TRBJ2-1 | TRBV3-1/TRBV3-2 | CASSQNEGGHLNEQFF
NA | TRBJ2-1 | TRBV28 | CASSSGQGAEYNEQFF
NA | TRBJ1-1 | TRBV7-3 | CASSSTEGAEAFF
NA | TRBJ2-7 | TRBV29-1 | CSVGRSRTSGRTYEQYF
NA | TRBJ1-1 | TRBV6-5 | CASTGGGTRNTEAFF
NA | TRBJ2-2 | TRBV3-1/TRBV3-2 | CASSQDFWNTGELFF
NA | TRBJ2-2 | TRBV4-1 | CASSQVVQRTGDTGELFF
NA | TRBJ2-1 | TRBV9 | CASSVVGREGNEQFF
NA | TRBJ2-3 | TRBV21-1 | CASSMTRTSSSTDTQYF
NA | TRBJ1-5 | TRBV6-6 | CASSGQGNNQPQHF
NA | TRBJ2-6 | TRBV5-5 | CASSQTGAGANVLTF
NA | TRBJ2-2 | TRBV30 | CAWARRGGTGELFF
NA | TRBJ2-1 | TRBV10-1 | CASSEVAGRNSSYNEQFF
NA | TRBJ2-1 | TRBV10-1 | CASSTGTSGREQFF
NA | TRBJ1-5 | TRBV7-2 | CASSLDSWEWYSNQPQHF
once | TRBJ2-7 | TRBV7-3 | CASSLSAGYEQYF
NA | TRBJ2-7 | TRBV7-9 | CASSLEFGAGGYEQYF
NA | TRBJ2-7 | TRBV5-1 | CASSGGTAYEQYF
once | TRBJ1-1 | TRBV7-9 | CASSLDSGWGTEAFF
NA | TRBJ2-3 | TRBV12-3/TRBV12-4 | CAILAGITDTQYF
NA | TRBJ1-3 | TRBV6-5 | CASRRLSVENTIYF
few | TRBJ1-6 | TRBV2 | CASSEEGGNSPLHF
NA | TRBJ1-1 | TRBV10-1 | CASSEGQMNTEAFF
NA | TRBJ2-3 | TRBV11-2 | CASSFFWGPGSDTQYF
NA | TRBJ1-5 | TRBV11-2 | CASRPNKSGLWLPGEPQHF
NA | TRBJ2-1 | TRBV3-1/TRBV3-2 | CASSQAGTSGGSSYNEQFF
NA | TRBJ1-1 | TRBV18 | CASSLGSNTEAFF
few | TRBJ2-7 | TRBV27 | CASSLSGDTYYEQYF
NA | TRBJ1-2 | TRBV2 | CASSDAGAFTLPYGYTF
NA | TRBJ1-4 | TRBV2 | CASSVNRPAANEKLFF
once | TRBJ1-2 | TRBV7-9 | CASSFGQGNYGYTF
NA | TRBJ1-2 | TRBV19 | CASIPGTGRYYGYTF
NA | TRBJ1-1 | TRBV15 | CATSKVAGSTEAFF
NA | TRBJ2-2 | TRBV7-6 | CASNHGANTGELFF
NA | TRBJ2-7 | TRBV19 | CASSMGRQTVSYEQYF
NA | TRBJ2-7 | TRBV9 | CASSPGTYEQYF
NA | TRBJ2-3 | TRBV21-1 | CARTDSADTQYF
once | TRBJ1-2 | TRBV6-5 | CASSYTGQNNYGYTF